Shown below are 16 T cell receptor beta chains from a single sample sequenced in a study of blood T cell repertoires in COVID-19. Using immunoSEQ multiplex PCR, the repertoire was profiled, and TCRdb retains in-frame clones only, with some absent. The sample lists about 180,000 clones, about 85% occurring once. Sequenced sample: peripheral blood. Receptors were obtained from a woman aged 30 to 39 with active or convalescent COVID-19.

The CDR3 reads CASGLGGVPSGNTIYF. The CDR3 region has the DNA TGTGCTAGTGGTTTGGGGGGGGTCCCCTCTGGAAACACCATATATTTT. The chain joins TRBV12-5 to TRBJ1-3; D may be TRBD1 (5 bases). Trimming pared 1 base from V and 0 bases from J, leaving 10 bases between. Germline V gene lookup returns CDR1 LGHNT and CDR2 FRNRAP. The CDR3 spans 16 residues. The variable domain in full, with the rest retrieved from reference TRBV12-5 and TRBJ1-3, is DARVTQTPRHKVTEMGQEVTMRCQPILGHNTVFWYRQTMMQGLELLAYFRNRAPLDDSGMPKDRFSAEMPDATLATLKIQPSEPRDSAVYFCASGLGGVPSGNTIYFGEGSWLTVV.

The chain has TRBV3-1 (or the pseudogene TRBV3-2) and TRBJ2-1; 7 bases fit TRBD1. The CDR3 is made up of 14 amino acids. With 0 bases clipped from V and 7 bases from J, the junction kept 3 bases outside the gene matches. The germline V gene has CDR1 LGHDT and CDR2 YNNKEL (reference sequence). The CDR3 coding sequence is TGTGCCAGCAGCCAAGAAGGGGGACAGAATGAGCAGTTCTTC. This translates into CASSQEGGQNEQFF.

The sample holds a few counts of this clone. Germline is not matched at one junction end, which may reflect a read error. This rearrangement joins TRBV7-7 to TRBJ2-2; D unresolved. Germline V gene sequence: CDR1 SSHAT, CDR2 FNYEAQ (reference sequence). The CDR3 consists of 15 residues. The CDR3, as DNA: TGTGCTAGCAGTCCTAAGCTAGGAGACACCGGGGAGCTGTTTTTT. Translated, it gives CASSPKLGDTGELFF.

This clone was observed a single time. This chain joins TRBV10-3 and TRBJ2-1; 9 bases align to TRBD2. V was clipped by 5 bases and J by 8 bases; unmatched bases: 13. CDR3 size: 16 residues. Germline loops: CDR1 ENHRY, CDR2 SYGVKD. In nucleotides, the CDR3 is TGTGCCATCAGTCCCGAAGGCGGGAGGGGGGTCCATGAGCAGTTCTTC. Translated, it gives CAISPEGGRGVHEQFF.

This chain links TRBV11-3 with TRBJ2-5, with 9 bases fitting TRBD1. From germline, CDR1 is SGHNT and CDR2 YENEEA. The CDR3 has 16 residues. J gave up 4 bases and V 5 bases, and 11 bases lay outside the gene matches. The CDR3: CASSPDDRGWSETQYF. In DNA form, the CDR3 reads TGTGCCAGCAGCCCCGATGACAGGGGGTGGTCAGAGACCCAGTACTTC.

The chain employs TRBV29-1 and TRBJ1-6; D uncertain. CDR1 is SQVTM, CDR2 ANQGSEA, per germline. CDR3 length: 13 amino acids. The germline V and J ends were trimmed by 8 bases and 1 base, with 9 bases remaining between them. The CDR3 sequence is CSFRSSYNSPLHF. The CDR3 coding sequence is TGCAGCTTCCGTAGTTCCTATAATTCACCCCTCCACTTT.

The chain employs TRBV14 and TRBJ1-2; 7 nucleotides line up with TRBD1. Germline V gene sequence: CDR1 SGHDN, CDR2 FVKESK. CDR3 size: 15 residues. The junction had 12 bases not matched to a gene; V was cut back by 4 bases and J by 7 bases. The CDR3 spells CASSPQWTGLGGYTF. CDR3 coding DNA: TGTGCCAGCAGCCCCCAGTGGACAGGCCTTGGTGGCTACACCTTC.

There are a few counts of this clone. J is TRBJ2-2 and V is TRBV27; TRBD1 aligns across 10 bases. The ends lost 7 bases at V and 7 bases at J; junction bases unmatched: 12. CDR3 length: 16 amino acids. Per germline, CDR1 MNHEY and CDR2 SMNVEV (reference sequence). This chain's CDR3 is CASTLWGQGYGGELFF. CDR3 nucleotide sequence: TGTGCCAGCACTCTATGGGGACAGGGGTACGGCGGGGAGCTGTTTTTT.

The chain's CDR3 is CASSLSVAGGTDTQYF. CDR3 sequence (DNA): TGTGCCAGCAGTTTATCAGTAGCGGGAGGCACAGATACGCAGTATTTT. The chain couples TRBV27 to TRBJ2-3; 9 bases are shared with TRBD2. Germline V gives CDR1 MNHEY, CDR2 SMNVEV (reference sequence). V dropped 0 bases and J dropped 1; count of bases not matched to a gene: 2. The CDR3 is made up of 16 amino acids.

The gene calls are TRBV19 and TRBJ2-7; 8 bases align to TRBD1. This CDR3 has 13 residues. The germline CDR1 and CDR2 sequences are LNHDA and SQIVND (reference sequence). With V trimmed by 4 bases and J by 7 bases, 6 bases remained unmatched. The CDR3 DNA reads as TGTGCCAGTAGTAGGCAGGGGGCGAATGAGCAGTACTTC. This gives the protein CASSRQGANEQYF.

The chain carries TRBV19 and TRBJ1-3; D call uncertain. Trimming cost V 7 bases and J 0 bases, with 16 bases left between them. The CDR3 contains 16 residues. The germline gives CDR1 LNHDA, CDR2 SQIVND (reference sequence). Here the CDR3 reads CASTTVRVSSGNTIYF. In DNA, the CDR3 is TGTGCCAGTACCACGGTACGAGTGAGCTCTGGAAACACCATATATTTT. The whole variable domain, remainder taken from reference TRBV19 and TRBJ1-3, is DGGITQSPKYLFRKEGQNVTLSCEQNLNHDAMYWYRQDPGQGLRLIYYSQIVNDFQKGDIAEGYSVSREKKESFPLTVTSAQKNPTAFYLCASTTVRVSSGNTIYFGEGSWLTVV.

CDR3 nucleotides: TGCGCCAGCAGCCAAGATGAAGCGGGAGTAAAAAACAATGAGCAGTTCTTC. This gives the protein CASSQDEAGVKNNEQFF. The chain has TRBV4-1 and TRBJ2-1; TRBD2 matches at 8 bases. J lost 5 bases, V lost 0 bases, and 9 bases had no gene match. This CDR3 is built from 17 residues. From germline, CDR1 is MGHRA and CDR2 YSYEKL.

This clone was seen just once. The chain recombines TRBV6-1 with TRBJ1-2; D uncertain. Looked up from germline, CDR1 is MNHNS and CDR2 is SASEGT. V lost 1 base and J lost 4, with 10 bases in between. CDR3 length: 14 amino acids. The CDR3 spells CASSEDDWLYGYTF. CDR3 sequence (DNA): TGTGCCAGCAGTGAAGATGATTGGCTCTATGGCTACACCTTC.

By share, this clone counts as medium-sized. The gene calls are TRBV5-6 and TRBJ1-5; maybe TRBD1 (6 bases). Between the trimmed V and J ends, which lost 0 bases and 2 bases, there was a span of 6 bases. CDR3 length equals 14 residues. Germline CDR1 reads SGHDT; CDR2 reads YYEEEE. The CDR3 DNA follows: TGTGCCAGCAGCTTGGGGACAGGCAATCAGCCCCAGCATTTT. Encoded protein: CASSLGTGNQPQHF.

V usage is TRBV5-1 and J usage is TRBJ2-3; no firm D call. CDR3 length equals 13 residues. V lost 0 bases and J 4 bases, leaving 6 bases between the germline ends. Germline CDR1 reads SGHRS; CDR2 reads YFSETQ. This CDR3 is CASSLALADTQYF. The CDR3 DNA reads as TGCGCCAGCAGCTTGGCCCTCGCAGATACGCAGTATTTT.

This chain uses TRBV18 with TRBJ2-2; 8 nucleotides match TRBD2. The CDR3 has 16 amino acids. V shed 3 bases and J 5 bases; nucleotides not matched to a gene: 8. In germline, CDR1 is KGHSH, CDR2 LQKENI. The CDR3 DNA sequence: TGTGCCAGCTCACCGGAAGGACTAGCCGGTACCGGGGAGCTGTTTTTT. It translates to CASSPEGLAGTGELFF.